These T cell receptor beta chains were read from a single sample in a study of T cell responses to AZD1222 COVID-19 vaccine. Sequenced by immunoSEQ multiplex PCR; TCRdb stores in-frame clones only, minus some. The profile shows about 270,000 clones, about 94% of them singletons. This material consisted of peripheral blood, taken 28 days after the second AZD1222 dose. These receptors originate from an adult who received the AZD1222 COVID-19 vaccine. CDR3s include the opening cysteine and the closing phenylalanine or tryptophan. The D gene is left open where the match is weak. A clone size is listed for some rows: how often the clone was seen (once, few, many), or a class if it is expanded.

V gene	clone size	D gene	J gene	CDR3 DNA	CDR3 protein
TRBV19	-	-	TRBJ1-1	TGTGCCAGTAGTATAGCGCCACGACCGAACACTGAAGCTTTCTTT	CASSIAPRPNTEAFF
TRBV19	-	-	TRBJ2-6	TGTGCCAGTAGTTCCGTAGTGAAGCTTTCTGGGGCCAACGTCCTGACTTTC	CASSSVVKLSGANVLTF
TRBV4-1	once	-	TRBJ2-7	TGCGCCAGCAGCCAGGTTAGCTCCTACGAGCAGTACTTC	CASSQVSSYEQYF
TRBV30	few	-	TRBJ1-5	TGTGCCTGGAGGTCTGCGGGGCAGCCCCAGCATTTT	CAWRSAGQPQHF
TRBV19	-	-	TRBJ1-2	TGTGCCAGTAGTATTCAGGAGGGGGACTATGGCTACACCTTC	CASSIQEGDYGYTF
TRBV29-1	-	TRBD1	TRBJ1-2	TGCAGCGGGGTAGACAGGGATGGCTACACCTTC	CSGVDRDGYTF
TRBV19	-	-	TRBJ1-1	TGTGCCAGTAGGAGGGGGACTACTGAAGCTTTCTTT	CASRRGTTEAFF
TRBV5-1	-	-	TRBJ1-1	TGCGCCAGCAGGGAGAGTCTGAACACTGAAGCTTTCTTT	CASRESLNTEAFF
TRBV2	-	-	TRBJ1-1	TGTGCCAGCAGTTCCGACAGGTCCGCTGAAGCTTTCTTT	CASSSDRSAEAFF
TRBV28	-	TRBD1	TRBJ1-2	TGTGCCAGCCGAGCCGTGGGACAGGGAGGCTATGGCTACACCTTC	CASRAVGQGGYGYTF
TRBV19	-	-	TRBJ2-2	TGTGCCAGTAGTCCCCGTGAGGGGGTTGGGACCGGGGAGCTGTTTTTT	CASSPREGVGTGELFF
TRBV5-1	-	TRBD1	TRBJ1-1	TGCGCCAGCAGCTTGCGGGACAGATACACTGAAGCTTTCTTT	CASSLRDRYTEAFF
TRBV9	-	-	TRBJ2-1	TGTGCCAGCAGCGTAGGCCAGTACAATGAGCAGTTCTTC	CASSVGQYNEQFF
TRBV9	-	TRBD1	TRBJ2-2	TGTGCCAGCAGCCCGGGGACAGGGAGTGTCGGGGAGCTGTTTTTT	CASSPGTGSVGELFF
TRBV7-9	-	-	TRBJ2-3	TGTGCCACCGGACCTTCGACAGAGTATTTT	CATGPSTEYF
TRBV28	-	-	TRBJ2-7	TGTGCCAGCACCCCAAGCCACAGGAGCTCCTACGAGCAGTACTTC	CASTPSHRSSYEQYF
TRBV10-2	-	-	TRBJ1-2	TGCGCCAGCAGTGAGAGAGGGAGTTCAGGCTACACCTTC	CASSERGSSGYTF
TRBV7-9	-	-	TRBJ2-3	TGTGCCAGCAGCTTAGTCCCAGCCCGCACAGATACGCAGTATTTT	CASSLVPARTDTQYF
TRBV3-1/TRBV3-2	-	-	TRBJ1-1	TGTGCCAGCAGCGCGCCCGGGGCAACAAACACTGAAGCTTTCTTT	CASSAPGATNTEAFF
TRBV27	-	-	TRBJ2-1	TGTGCCAGCAGTTTAAAGGGCCCTTGGTGGTATGAGCAGTTCTTC	CASSLKGPWWYEQFF
TRBV28	once	-	TRBJ2-3	TGTGCCAGCAGTCTCTGGGGGGAAGATACGCAGTATTTT	CASSLWGEDTQYF
TRBV6-5	-	-	TRBJ1-1	TGTGCCAGCAGCGGCCGCCAGAACACTGAAGCTTTCTTT	CASSGRQNTEAFF
TRBV19	few	TRBD1	TRBJ1-2	TGTGCCAGTAGCCAGGACAGGGCTAACTATGGCTACACCTTC	CASSQDRANYGYTF
TRBV6-5	-	TRBD2	TRBJ2-1	TGTGCCAGCAGTTACCCCACTAGCGTGGGTGAGCAGTTCTTC	CASSYPTSVGEQFF
TRBV18	-	-	TRBJ1-2	TGTGCCAGCTCACCGGGGACCGGCGGCTATGGCTACACCTTC	CASSPGTGGYGYTF
TRBV5-1	-	TRBD2	TRBJ2-1	TGCGCCAGCAGCCTACGGGGACTAGCGGGGGCGCGAGAGCAGTTCTTC	CASSLRGLAGAREQFF
TRBV5-1	-	-	TRBJ1-1	TGCGCCAGCAGCTTGGAGGAAGGCTGGCATACTGAAGCTTTCTTT	CASSLEEGWHTEAFF
TRBV5-8	-	-	TRBJ2-2	TGTGCCAGCAGTGCACGGACTGCCACCGGGGAGCTGTTTTTT	CASSARTATGELFF
TRBV16	-	-	TRBJ2-1	TGTGCCAGCAGCCAACTGACCCTTGGGCGAATCTTC	CASSQLTLGRIF
TRBV20-1	-	-	TRBJ2-7	TGCAGTGCTAGTCTAAAGGTGGACGAGCAGTACTTC	CSASLKVDEQYF
TRBV2	-	-	TRBJ1-2	TGTGCCAGCAGTGCCGCAGGTCGGCCCTATGGCTACACCTTC	CASSAAGRPYGYTF
TRBV5-4	-	TRBD1	TRBJ1-1	TGTGCCAGCAGCTTGGGGGGACAGATATATGTCAACACTGAAGCTTTCTTT	CASSLGGQIYVNTEAFF
TRBV28	-	-	TRBJ1-6	TGTGCCAGCAGTCCCCCCAGGGGCTATAATTCACCCCTCCACTTT	CASSPPRGYNSPLHF
TRBV2	once	TRBD2	TRBJ2-5	TGTGCCAGCAGGGAGCGGGGGGGGTGGCAAGAGACCCAGTACTTC	CASRERGGWQETQYF
TRBV7-3	-	-	TRBJ2-3	TGTGCCAGCAGCTTAACGCTTAGCACAGATACGCAGTATTTT	CASSLTLSTDTQYF
TRBV3-1/TRBV3-2	-	TRBD2	TRBJ2-1	TGTGCCAGCAGCCCCGGGGCGGCGGGGGGCATGAATGAGCAGTTCTTC	CASSPGAAGGMNEQFF
TRBV3-1/TRBV3-2	-	TRBD2	TRBJ2-3	TGTGCCAGCAGCTCCGGGACTAGCGGGAGAACAGATACGCAGTATTTT	CASSSGTSGRTDTQYF
TRBV7-9	-	-	TRBJ2-1	TGTGCCAGCGGACATGAGAGGTGGGGAAAATACAATGAGCAGTTCTTC	CASGHERWGKYNEQFF
TRBV15	-	TRBD1	TRBJ1-2	TGTGCCACCGGTCCGGGAGAGGACAGGGCGCCGGATGGCTACACCTTC	CATGPGEDRAPDGYTF
TRBV5-1	once	TRBD2	TRBJ2-2	TGCGCCAGCACTCCGGGACTAGCGGGCACCGGGGAGCTGTTTTTT	CASTPGLAGTGELFF
TRBV5-4	-	-	TRBJ2-7	TGTGCCAGCAGCCGTTCCGGGGCCAGAGGAGAGTGGGAGCAGTACTTC	CASSRSGARGEWEQYF
TRBV7-3	-	-	TRBJ2-1	TGTGCCAGCAGCTTCGAGGTTGGGGAGCAGTTCTTC	CASSFEVGEQFF
TRBV7-3	-	TRBD1	TRBJ2-2	TGTGCCAGCAGCTCCCGACAGGGGGGGACCGGGGAGCTGTTTTTT	CASSSRQGGTGELFF
TRBV4-1	-	-	TRBJ1-2	TGCGCCAGCAGCCTACCACAGGGACCGCGGAACTATGGCTACACCTTC	CASSLPQGPRNYGYTF
TRBV9	-	TRBD2	TRBJ2-1	TGTGCCAGCAGCGCCCAGACTAGCGGGGGATACAATGAGCAGTTCTTC	CASSAQTSGGYNEQFF
TRBV18	-	TRBD2	TRBJ2-1	TGTGCCAGCTCACCACGGGCGGGAGACACCCGGGGTGAGCAGTTCTTC	CASSPRAGDTRGEQFF
TRBV5-1	-	-	TRBJ2-3	TGCGCCAGCAGCTTAGTTAGCACTAGCACAGATACGCAGTATTTT	CASSLVSTSTDTQYF
TRBV7-2	-	-	TRBJ2-5	TGTGCCAGCAGCTTCTACCAAGAGACCCAGTACTTC	CASSFYQETQYF
TRBV29-1	-	-	TRBJ1-1	TGCAGCGTTGAAGAAAAGGCGGCGAACACTGAAGCTTTCTTT	CSVEEKAANTEAFF
TRBV11-3	-	-	TRBJ2-2	TGTGCCAGCAGCCAGACGGGTATCGGGGAGCTGTTTTTT	CASSQTGIGELFF
TRBV4-3	-	-	TRBJ1-6	TGCGCCAGCAGCCAAGAGGGGAGGGTAGATTCACCCCTCCACTTT	CASSQEGRVDSPLHF
TRBV2	-	TRBD1	TRBJ1-2	TGTGCCAGCAGACCAGGGGGCGTTGGCTACACCTTC	CASRPGGVGYTF
TRBV3-1/TRBV3-2	-	TRBD2	TRBJ2-5	TGTGCCAGCAGCCCTCGACTAGCGGAGACCCAGTACTTC	CASSPRLAETQYF